Included here is one TCR beta chain sequence, with context. What it recognizes is unknown. A read error may explain this, as a much larger clone is one base away. Unique molecular identifiers were present in the TCR beta cDNA libraries. Each CDR3 protein is one row after TCRdb ran MiXCR on the PCR reads. The data show approximately 730,000 distinct CDR3 sequences, 46% seen once. The sample comes from a study of post-analysis software for immune sequencing data. Study details: Disease trajectories encompassed relapsing-remitting, secondary progressive and progressive-relapsing multiple sclerosis. Broader study findings: Samples sharing a preparation batch grouped tightly together when assessed by F measure. When patients were compared with controls, four to six TRBV segments were more frequent, TRBV5-6, TRBV5-1 and TRBV20-1 among them. The study found significantly lower normalized Chao1 diversity in multiple sclerosis patients than in controls.

Losses at the gene ends were 6 bases for V and 5 bases for J; bases not matched to a gene: 7. The CDR3 has 14 amino acids. Germline CDR1 MNHEY, CDR2 SMNVEV (reference sequence). The sequencing input was blood. The receptor was isolated from a girl aged 10 to 17 with multiple sclerosis. The chain recombines TRBV27 with TRBJ2-3, with 8 positions matching TRBD1. The CDR3 DNA reads as TGTGCCAGCAGGTCCGGACAGGGCCTAGATACGCAGTATTTT. It is translated as CASRSGQGLDTQYF.